The TCR beta chain described here comes from a study of siplizumab effects on memory and regulatory T cells. A remark on this clone: Its antigen is currently unknown.

TCRdb keeps only in-frame clones here, not all; method: immunoSEQ multiplex PCR. In the table there are about 87,000 clones, nearly 95% of which are singletons. V lost 0 bases to trimming and J lost 0 bases, with 8 bases between them. The V gene's germline CDR1 is LGHNA and CDR2 YSLEER. The CDR3 has 15 amino acids. Study-level results: In siplizumab cultures, the suppressive function of proliferating Tregs remained unconfirmed.

The J gene is TRBJ1-1, the V gene TRBV4-3, with no clear D. The sequenced sample consisted of non-Treg CD4+ T cells sorted from blood. The origin of this receptor is a human donor in good health. CDR3 nucleotide sequence: TGCGCCAGCAGCCAAGATCTCAACCTGAACACTGAAGCTTTCTTT. This gives the protein CASSQDLNLNTEAFF.